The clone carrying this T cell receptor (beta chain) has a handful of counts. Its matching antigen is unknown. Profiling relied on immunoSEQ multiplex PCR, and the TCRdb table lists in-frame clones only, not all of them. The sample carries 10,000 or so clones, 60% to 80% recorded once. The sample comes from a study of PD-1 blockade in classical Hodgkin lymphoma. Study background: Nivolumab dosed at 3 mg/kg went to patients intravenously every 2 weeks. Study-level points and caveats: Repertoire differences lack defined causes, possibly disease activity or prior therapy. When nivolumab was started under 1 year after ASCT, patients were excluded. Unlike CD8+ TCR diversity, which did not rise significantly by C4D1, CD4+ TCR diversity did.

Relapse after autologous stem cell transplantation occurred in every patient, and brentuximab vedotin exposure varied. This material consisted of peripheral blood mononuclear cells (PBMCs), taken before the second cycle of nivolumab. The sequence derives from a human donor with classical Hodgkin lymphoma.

Here the CDR3 DNA reads TGCAGCGTTGCAGGGGGCTCTGGAAACACCATATATTTT. Translating it yields CSVAGGSGNTIYF. The genes are TRBV29-1 and TRBJ1-3; 7 positions match TRBD1. Germline V lookup: CDR1 SQVTM, CDR2 ANQGSEA. This CDR3 is 13 amino acids long. V shed 4 bases, J shed 0 bases, and the junction held 0 bases outside the gene matches.